Listed here are 20 T cell receptor beta chains from one sample, sequenced in a study of CD8+CD57+ T cells in acquired aplastic anemia (dated by TCRdb to the late 2010s). TCRdb records Illumina HiSeq 2000 as the sequencer. Genomic DNA was used as template for profiling of TCR beta VDJ combinations and CDR3 sequences. The public reads were run again by TCRdb, first through fastp at Q25 and then through MiXCR, and only productive beta chains were kept. Identical CDR3 protein sequences are pooled into one entry, listed with their most common genes and DNA. The sample table holds roughly 86,000 distinct CDR3 sequences, of which roughly half were seen once. Of the sample, approximately 61% is held by the ten largest clones. The sample was sorted CD4+, CD8+, or CD8+CD57+ T cells (not recorded which) from PBMCs. These receptors came from a human donor in good health, serving as a control.

At least ten counts were recorded for this clonotype. V is TRBV24-1 and J is TRBJ2-1, with D unclear. Trimming removed 3 bases at V and 2 bases at J, with 1 base between. Germline V gene data show CDR1 as KGHDR and CDR2 as SFDVKD. The CDR3 totals 12 residues. The CDR3 nucleotides read TGTGCCACCAGTGATACCTACAATGAGCAGTTCTTC. Translation gives CATSDTYNEQFF.

This clonotype was recorded many times. The chain uses TRBV12-3 or TRBV12-4 and TRBJ2-7; D is undetermined. This CDR3 has 12 residues. V dropped 1 base and J dropped 7 bases, with 8 bases sitting between them. This chain's CDR3 is CASSLGSLEQYF. CDR3 in DNA: TGTGCCAGCAGTTTAGGCTCACTAGAGCAGTACTTC.

The genes are TRBV27 and TRBJ1-1; perhaps TRBD1 as D (6 bases). The length of the CDR3 is 14 residues. The germline V and J ends were trimmed by 4 bases and 1 base, with 10 bases remaining between them. CDR1 MNHEY and CDR2 SMNVEV come from the germline V gene (reference sequence). This CDR3 reads CASSYIQGNTEAFF. In DNA, the CDR3 is TGTGCCAGCAGTTACATACAGGGGAACACTGAAGCTTTCTTT.

This clonotype was observed at least ten times. This chain links TRBV13 with TRBJ1-2; 9 bases match TRBD1. The CDR3 runs 16 residues. The J segment lost 6 bases and the V segment lost 0 bases, leaving 8 bases of the junction unmatched. Per the germline V gene, CDR1 is PRHDT and CDR2 is FYEKMQ (reference sequence). The CDR3 sequence is CASSLGGGQGEHGYTF. DNA of the CDR3: TGTGCCAGCAGCTTAGGTGGGGGACAGGGAGAGCATGGCTACACCTTC.

The chain has TRBV19 and TRBJ2-5, with TRBD2 matching 7 bases. After removal of 11 bases from V and 5 bases from J, the junction contained 5 bases not matched to a gene. In germline, CDR1 is LNHDA, CDR2 SQIVND (reference sequence). The CDR3 has 11 amino acids. The CDR3 protein is CASKGGETQYF. Here the CDR3 DNA reads TGTGCCTCCAAGGGAGGGGAGACCCAGTACTTC.

The CDR3 nucleotides are TGTGCCAGCAGCCCCGAGGGACAGGGAAAGGCTAAAGCTTTCTTT. Amino acid sequence: CASSPEGQGKAKAFF. The chain carries TRBV9 and TRBJ1-1; TRBD1 matches 9 bases. This CDR3 contains 15 residues. CDR1 SGDLS and CDR2 YYNGEE come from the germline V gene. V shed 4 bases and J 9 bases; nucleotides not matched to a gene: 13.

This clonotype has at least ten counts. The chain links TRBV20-1 to TRBJ2-3; 8 bases fit TRBD1. The V and J ends lost 6 bases and 3 bases, in that order; junction bases with no gene match: 8. The CDR3 totals 14 residues. Germline CDR1 and CDR2: DFQATT and SNEGSKA (reference sequence). CDR3 in DNA: TGCAGTGCCGTTGGCACAGGGGGGACAGATACGCAGTATTTT. Translating it yields CSAVGTGGTDTQYF.

The chain links TRBV19 to TRBJ1-1; D may be TRBD1 (5 bases). This CDR3 has 15 residues. Germline assignment: CDR1 LNHDA and CDR2 SQIVND (reference sequence). V gave up 1 base and J gave up 6 bases, with 15 bases separating them. Written as DNA, the CDR3 is TGTGCCAGTAGTATAGGGATGTTAGTGGGGGCTGAAGCTTTCTTT. Residues: CASSIGMLVGAEAFF.

This clonotype was picked up many times. The chain is built from TRBV3-1 and TRBJ2-3; D remains unclear. V lost 4 bases, J lost 4 bases, and 6 bases lay in between. The V gene's germline CDR1 is LGHDT and CDR2 YNNKEL (reference sequence). The CDR3 runs to 12 residues. As DNA, the CDR3 is TGTGCCAGCAGCCGGCCTGCAGATACGCAGTATTTT. This codes for CASSRPADTQYF.

This chain connects TRBV25-1 to TRBJ1-1; 9 bases map to TRBD1. The CDR3 is made up of 15 amino acids. The germline CDR1 and CDR2 sequences are MGHDK and SYGVNS. V dropped 5 bases and J dropped 0; count of bases not matched to a gene: 4. The CDR3 loop reads CASSYRGLMNTEAFF. In DNA form, the CDR3 reads TGTGCCAGCAGTTACAGGGGGCTCATGAACACTGAAGCTTTCTTT.

The chain carries TRBV29-1 and TRBJ1-2, with D perhaps matching TRBD1 (5 bases). This CDR3 spans 13 amino acids. V lost 8 bases to trimming and J lost 3 bases, with 16 bases between them. Germline CDR1 is SQVTM and CDR2 is ANQGSEA. In DNA, the CDR3 is TGCAGCACAACGCAGGGAACCGACTATGGCTACACCTTC. Translation: CSTTQGTDYGYTF.

Only one count was recorded for this clonotype. The chain couples TRBV6-1 to TRBJ2-1; maybe TRBD1 (5 bases). Between the trimmed V and J ends, which lost 6 bases and 0 bases, there was a span of 12 bases. Germline assignment: CDR1 MNHNS and CDR2 SASEGT. The CDR3 extends over 15 amino acids. The CDR3 loop is CASSADTDSYNEQFF. In DNA, the CDR3 is TGTGCCAGCAGCGCGGACACCGACTCCTACAATGAGCAGTTCTTC.

This clonotype was picked up a small number of times. The chain joins TRBV12-3 or TRBV12-4 to TRBJ2-3, with unresolved D. This CDR3 is 15 amino acids long. Trimming removed 2 bases at V and 2 bases at J, with 11 bases between. The CDR3 DNA reads TGTGCCAGCAGTTTATTGTCCCATTACACAGATACGCAGTATTTT. It specifies CASSLLSHYTDTQYF.

The chain carries TRBV2 and TRBJ2-5, with D possibly being TRBD1 (6 bases). The CDR3 has 17 residues. Germline values: CDR1 SNHLY, CDR2 FYNNEI. Between the trimmed V and J ends, which lost 6 bases and 2 bases, there was a span of 22 bases. The CDR3 sequence is CASSLGQLGAGQETQYF. The CDR3 bases are TGTGCCAGCAGCTTAGGGCAACTGGGGGCAGGACAAGAGACCCAGTACTTC.

This clonotype was recorded once. CDR3 residues: CASSEYHRDIAYEQYF. In nucleotides, the CDR3 is TGTGCCAGCAGTGAATATCACCGGGACATCGCCTACGAGCAGTACTTC. This chain connects TRBV25-1 to TRBJ2-7, with D perhaps TRBD1 (6 bases). Germline CDR1 MGHDK, CDR2 SYGVNS. V lost 0 bases to trimming and J lost 2 bases, with 14 bases between them. The CDR3 length is 16 residues.

This sequence joins TRBV20-1 and TRBJ2-5; D may correspond to TRBD1 or TRBD2 (5 bases each). The CDR3 is 12 amino acids. Looked up from germline, CDR1 is DFQATT and CDR2 is SNEGSKA (reference sequence). With 1 base removed from V and 4 bases from J, the gap between germline ends came to 7 bases. This CDR3 reads CSARGGGETQYF. The CDR3 region has the DNA TGCAGTGCTAGAGGTGGGGGAGAGACCCAGTACTTC.

This clonotype was recorded many times. The rearrangement joins TRBV9 to TRBJ2-2, with a possible D match to TRBD2 (6 bases). The V and J ends lost 2 bases and 5 bases respectively, with 13 bases between them. The germline V gene encodes CDR1 SGDLS and CDR2 YYNGEE. The length of the CDR3 is 15 residues. The CDR3 DNA sequence: TGTGCCAGCAGCGTGGGTGGTAGCGGAACCGGGGAGCTGTTTTTT. Translating gives CASSVGGSGTGELFF. Full variable domain (remainder filled in from reference TRBV9 and TRBJ2-2): DSGVTQTPKHLITATGQRVTLRCSPRSGDLSVYWYQQSLDQGLQFLIQYYNGEERAKGNILERFSAQQFPDLHSELNLSSLELGDSALYFCASSVGGSGTGELFFGEGSRLTVL.

This sequence joins TRBV10-3 and TRBJ1-2, with D possibly matching TRBD1 (6 bases). Germline-derived CDR1 and CDR2 are ENHRY and SYGVKD. V was trimmed by 6 bases and J by 8 bases, leaving 13 bases between them. The CDR3 is 12 amino acids. The CDR3 DNA reads TGTGCCATCAGGAAGGGGGGCGACGGCTACACCTTC. Protein sequence: CAIRKGGDGYTF.

This clonotype showed up many times. The CDR3 loop is CASSPTSRYEQYF. For the CDR3, the DNA is TGTGCCAGCAGCCCGACGTCGCGGTACGAGCAGTACTTC. This sequence joins TRBV7-9 and TRBJ2-7, with D unclear. The CDR3 contains 13 residues. V was pared by 5 bases and J by 4 bases, with 12 bases between. Germline loops: CDR1 SEHNR, CDR2 FQNEAQ (reference sequence).

At least ten counts were recorded for this clonotype. The chain joins TRBV6-5 to TRBJ1-1; D gene unclear. Germline V CDR1 and CDR2: MNHEY, SVGAGI. V was clipped by 2 bases and J by 5 bases, with 12 bases between them. The CDR3 extends over 14 amino acids. CDR3 nucleotides: TGTGCCAGCAGTTACGATTTCGGAGGAACTGAAGCTTTCTTT. As protein: CASSYDFGGTEAFF.